This TCR beta chain appears in the sequencing data of a study of read filtering for tumor transcriptome and immune sequencing. Of note for this clonotype: The germline gene is not matched at one end of the junction; a read error may be the cause.

Bone marrow was sampled from every patient at the time of active disease. The library was built from roughly 400 ng RNA with molecular barcoded adaptors for alpha/delta and beta/gamma chains. MiXCR, run by TCRdb on the reads, gives a single entry per CDR3 protein. The data show 35,000 to 45,000 distinct CDR3 sequences, with roughly 13% seen just once and about 39% held by the top ten. Germline V gives CDR1 DFQATT, CDR2 SNEGSKA (reference sequence). CDR3 length equals 13 residues. The receptor comes from a donor aged 40 or over with multiple myeloma. This chain joins TRBV20-1 and TRBJ1-3; no reliable D call. Specimen: a population of CD138-negative cells sorted from bone marrow. The CDR3, as DNA: TGCAGTGCCACAAAAGACTCTGAAAACACCATATATTTT. Its translation: CSATKDSENTIYF.